The text below deals with one T cell receptor beta chain. Template material for amplifying TCR beta CDR3 regions consisted of RNA transcripts. First-round RT-PCR targeting the TCR CDR3 was performed with the HTBI primer set. Each CDR3 protein gets one entry after TCRdb re-called the multiplex PCR reads with MiXCR. The sample yields 400,000 to 550,000 distinct CDR3 sequences, roughly 24% seen once. The CDR3 length is 13 residues. The J segment lost 5 bases and the V segment lost 11 bases, leaving 11 bases of the junction unmatched. The germline CDR1 and CDR2 sequences are ENHRY and SYGVKD. Together with thyroid ultrasound, orbital computed tomography, serum thyroxine and TRAb, clinical symptoms were used for diagnoses. This record comes from a study of T cells in Graves' hyperthyroidism and ophthalmopathy. Study at large: Peripheral blood samples were taken at initial diagnosis, prior to any treatment.

This clonotype originated in a woman aged 25-40 years with Graves' ophthalmopathy. Sequenced material: blood. V and J are TRBV10-3 and TRBJ2-7; 8 bases line up with TRBD1. The CDR3 loop reads CAVSGTGLDEQYF. Written as DNA, the CDR3 is TGTGCCGTCTCCGGGACAGGTCTCGACGAGCAGTACTTC.